The 9 T cell receptor beta chains listed next were all sequenced from one sample in a study of PD-1 blockade in classical Hodgkin lymphoma. Exposure to brentuximab vedotin varied, and each patient had relapsed following autologous stem cell transplantation. Libraries were prepared by immunoSEQ multiplex PCR; TCRdb keeps only in-frame clonotypes and omits some of them. The repertoire includes around 99,000 clones, 81% of them detected once, and under 20% sits in the top ten. The specimen was peripheral blood mononuclear cells (PBMCs), collected before the second cycle of nivolumab. All receptors derive from a human donor with classical Hodgkin lymphoma.

The sample holds a few counts of this clone. The chain employs TRBV28 and TRBJ2-1; D unclear. Germline V gene data show CDR1 as MDHEN and CDR2 as SYDVKM. This CDR3 is 11 amino acids long. Trimming stripped 5 bases from V and 8 bases from J, with 7 bases between. CDR3 protein: CASSLIDEQFF. The CDR3, as DNA: TGTGCCAGCAGTCTCATCGATGAGCAGTTCTTC.

This CDR3 reads CASSTEDRDHEQFF. The DNA of the CDR3 is TGTGCCAGCAGTACTGAAGACAGGGACCATGAGCAGTTCTTC. J is TRBJ2-1 and V is TRBV6-1, with 7 bases that match TRBD1. Germline V gene lookup returns CDR1 MNHNS and CDR2 SASEGT. The CDR3 is made up of 14 amino acids. J gave up 8 bases and V 5 bases, and 9 bases lay outside the gene matches.

In nucleotides, the CDR3 is TGTGCCAGCAGCGGGTACTCCGAGCAGTACTTC. This sequence encodes CASSGYSEQYF. The chain has TRBV11-2 and TRBJ2-7, with D uncertain. V was pared by 5 bases and J by 6 bases, with 8 bases between. Germline V CDR1 and CDR2: SGHAT, FQNNGV. This CDR3 is built from 11 residues. Combining the CDR3 with reference TRBV11-2 and TRBJ2-7 gives the whole variable domain EAGVAQSPRYKIIEKRQSVAFWCNPISGHATLYWYQQILGQGPKLLIQFQNNGVVDDSQLPKDRFSAERLKGVDSTLKIQPAKLEDSAVYLCASSGYSEQYFGPGTRLTVT.

There are a few counts of this clone. The J gene is TRBJ2-7, the V gene TRBV18; D might be TRBD2 (6 bases). V was trimmed by 3 bases and J by 6 bases, leaving 15 bases between them. This CDR3 spans 14 amino acids. CDR1 is KGHSH and CDR2 is LQKENI in the germline V gene. This CDR3 reads CASSPGGRGSEQYF. The CDR3, as DNA: TGTGCCAGCTCACCCGGGGGTCGGGGATCCGAGCAGTACTTC. Full variable domain (rest looked up from reference TRBV18 and TRBJ2-7): NAGVMQNPRHLVRRRGQEARLRCSPMKGHSHVYWYRQLPEEGLKFMVYLQKENIIDESGMPKERFSAEFPKEGPSILRIQQVVRGDSAAYFCASSPGGRGSEQYFGPGTRLTVT.

V is TRBV6-5 and J is TRBJ2-7, with 9 bases that match TRBD1. This CDR3 is 15 amino acids long. The V segment lost 6 bases and the J segment 2 bases; nucleotides outside the gene matches: 8. Germline CDR1 and CDR2: MNHEY and SVGAGI. CDR3 sequence reads: CASSSGTGKTYEQYF. In DNA form, the CDR3 reads TGTGCCAGCAGCTCCGGGACAGGGAAGACCTACGAGCAGTACTTC.

V usage is TRBV7-3 and J usage is TRBJ1-1; maybe TRBD1 (5 bases). V lost 5 bases, J lost 4 bases, and 11 bases lay in between. The CDR3 spans 13 residues. Germline lookup yields CDR1 SGHTA and CDR2 FQGTGA. The CDR3, as DNA: TGTGCCAGCAGCCCTCTGGGGGTCACTGAAGCTTTCTTT. This gives the protein CASSPLGVTEAFF.

The genes are TRBV5-1 and TRBJ1-1, with TRBD1 matching over 7 bases. The CDR3 has 14 residues. Trimming at V came to 1 base and at J to 4 bases, leaving 4 bases not matched to a gene. CDR1 SGHRS and CDR2 YFSETQ come from the germline V gene. Written as DNA, the CDR3 is TGCGCCAGCAGCTTGCGGGACAGCTCCACTGAAGCTTTCTTT. This gives the protein CASSLRDSSTEAFF.

The rearrangement links TRBV30 to TRBJ1-1; D is uncertain. Germline V CDR1 and CDR2: GTSNPN, SVGIG (reference sequence). V lost 4 bases, J lost 0 bases, and 9 bases lay in between. The length of the CDR3 is 13 residues. The CDR3 is CAWKAVVNTEAFF. The CDR3 DNA reads TGTGCCTGGAAGGCCGTAGTGAACACTGAAGCTTTCTTT.

To note about this clone: The same CDR3 arises from other DNA sequences in this sample as well. V usage is TRBV28 and J usage is TRBJ2-1; a weak D match, TRBD1 (6 bases). V was pared by 2 bases and J by 7 bases, with 12 bases between. From germline, CDR1 is MDHEN and CDR2 SYDVKM. The CDR3 is 14 residues long. Here the CDR3 DNA reads TGTGCCAGCAGTTTAGCAGGGGAGCGGAATGAGCAGTTCTTC. Translating gives CASSLAGERNEQFF.